This TCR beta chain is drawn from a study of blood T cell repertoires in COVID-19. The overall study: Donors in the United States, Italy and Spain gave samples during acute or convalescent COVID-19.

This CDR3 has 14 residues. Trimming pared 2 bases from V and 0 bases from J, leaving 4 bases between. Looked up from germline, CDR1 is LGHDT and CDR2 is YNNKEL (reference sequence). Original methodology: For nucleated cells, counts were estimated from reference gene primer amplification. Produced via immunoSEQ multiplex PCR; TCRdb's table is partial and in-frame only. V and J calls and clone size are given by that table; D and trimming were obtained from the DNA. The sample yields more than 90,000 clones, less than 90% seen once. The TCR sequence derives from a man aged 70-80 years who had recovered from COVID-19. This chain joins TRBV3-1 (or the pseudogene TRBV3-2) and TRBJ2-2; no definite D call. The sample comprised peripheral blood. Here the CDR3 reads CASSQRANTGELFF. The CDR3 DNA reads TGTGCCAGCAGCCAACGGGCGAACACCGGGGAGCTGTTTTTT.